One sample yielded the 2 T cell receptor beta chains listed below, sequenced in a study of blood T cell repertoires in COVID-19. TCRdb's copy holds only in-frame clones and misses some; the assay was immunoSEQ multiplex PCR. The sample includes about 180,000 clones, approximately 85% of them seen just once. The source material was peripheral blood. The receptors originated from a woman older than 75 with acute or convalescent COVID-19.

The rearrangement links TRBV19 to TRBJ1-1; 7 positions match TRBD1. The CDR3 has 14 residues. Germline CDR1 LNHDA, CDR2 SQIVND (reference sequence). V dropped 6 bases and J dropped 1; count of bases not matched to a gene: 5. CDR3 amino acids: CASRLQGENTEAFF. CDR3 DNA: TGTGCCAGTAGGCTTCAGGGGGAGAACACTGAAGCTTTCTTT.

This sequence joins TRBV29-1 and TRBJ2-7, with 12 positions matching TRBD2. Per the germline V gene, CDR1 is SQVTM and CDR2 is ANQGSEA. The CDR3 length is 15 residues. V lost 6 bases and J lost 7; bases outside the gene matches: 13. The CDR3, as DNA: TGCAGCGTGTCCCCTCTAGCGGGGGGGCCTCGGGAGCAGTACTTC. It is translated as CSVSPLAGGPREQYF.